The 25 T cell receptor beta chains given below trace back to one sample, sequenced in a study of T cell changes during pregnancy in multiple sclerosis. Sequencing used immunoSEQ multiplex PCR; TCRdb keeps in-frame clones, though not all of them. The sample holds 69,000 or so clones, around 94% seen once. The sample was peripheral blood, taken before pregnancy. Receptors were obtained from a female donor with multiple sclerosis, enrolled in a pregnancy study.

The CDR3: CASSFMADRRTGNTIYF. CDR3 DNA sequence: TGTGCCAGCAGTTTCATGGCCGACAGAAGAACTGGAAACACCATATATTTT. The V call is TRBV28, the J call TRBJ1-3, with a tentative D call TRBD1 (5 bases). Trimming stripped 3 bases from V and 2 bases from J, with 17 bases between. CDR3 length: 17 amino acids. From germline, CDR1 is MDHEN and CDR2 SYDVKM. Supplemented by reference TRBV28 and TRBJ1-3, the full variable domain reads DVKVTQSSRYLVKRTGEKVFLECVQDMDHENMFWYRQDPGLGLRLIYFSYDVKMKEKGDIPEGYSVSREKKERFSLILESASTNQTSMYLCASSFMADRRTGNTIYFGEGSWLTVV.

J is TRBJ2-7 and V is TRBV6-6; the D gene is possibly TRBD2 (5 bases). The CDR3 extends over 14 amino acids. V was cut by 7 bases and J by 2 bases, with 15 bases left in between. Per the germline V gene, CDR1 is MNHNY and CDR2 is SVGAGI (reference sequence). The CDR3 loop is CASTSGGLPYEQYF. DNA for the CDR3: TGTGCCAGCACTTCCGGCGGGTTACCCTACGAGCAGTACTTC.

The chain joins TRBV5-3 to TRBJ2-5; 9 nucleotides line up with TRBD1. Being an ORF, TRBV5-3 has a function that is uncertain. The CDR3 has 15 amino acids. The J segment lost 5 bases and the V segment lost 0 bases, leaving 5 bases of the junction unmatched. In nucleotides, the CDR3 is TGTGCCAGAAGCTTGGTTGTACAGGGGGCTGAGACCCAGTACTTC. This translates into CARSLVVQGAETQYF.

CDR3 nucleotide sequence: TGTGCCAGCAGACCCCAGGGGGCGGGGGATACGCAGTATTTT. Translating gives CASRPQGAGDTQYF. This chain links TRBV2 with TRBJ2-3; TRBD1 agrees at 8 bases. J was trimmed by 6 bases and V by 6 bases; bases with no gene match: 8. Germline V gene data show CDR1 as SNHLY and CDR2 as FYNNEI. The CDR3 runs to 14 residues. The entire variable domain, with the rest obtained from reference TRBV2 and TRBJ2-3, is as follows: EPEVTQTPSHQVTQMGQEVILRCVPISNHLYFYWYRQILGQKVEFLVSFYNNEISEKSEIFDDQFSVERPDGSNFTLKIRSTKLEDSAMYFCASRPQGAGDTQYFGPGTRLTVL.

V and J are TRBV5-1 and TRBJ2-7; 8 positions match TRBD1. This CDR3 region has 12 residues. Losses at the gene ends were 5 bases for V and 6 bases for J; bases not matched to a gene: 4. In germline, CDR1 is SGHRS, CDR2 YFSETQ. The CDR3 DNA reads TGCGCCAGCAGTCCGGACAGGGTCGAGCAGTACTTC. It specifies CASSPDRVEQYF. Looking up the rest from reference TRBV5-1 and TRBJ2-7 gives the full variable domain: KAGVTQTPRYLIKTRGQQVTLSCSPISGHRSVSWYQQTPGQGLQFLFEYFSETQRNKGNFPGRFSGRQFSNSRSEMNVSTLELGDSALYLCASSPDRVEQYFGPGTRLTVT.

V usage is TRBV6-5 and J usage is TRBJ2-7; 8 bases map to TRBD1. This CDR3 is built from 15 residues. J gave up 5 bases and V 9 bases, and 15 bases lay outside the gene matches. The germline gives CDR1 MNHEY, CDR2 SVGAGI. The CDR3 sequence: CASSRITGTGNEQYF. The CDR3, as DNA: TGTGCCAGTAGTAGAATTACCGGGACAGGCAACGAGCAGTACTTC.

The rearrangement joins TRBV5-1 to TRBJ2-1; TRBD2 matches 10 bases. Looked up from germline, CDR1 is SGHRS and CDR2 is YFSETQ. The CDR3 spans 15 residues. The V and J ends lost 1 base and 7 bases, in that order; junction bases with no gene match: 5. CDR3 DNA: TGCGCCAGCAGCTTGTCACTAGCGGGGACGAATGAGCAGTTCTTC. Translation: CASSLSLAGTNEQFF.

V and J are TRBV7-9 and TRBJ1-1; 8 positions match TRBD1. V was clipped by 5 bases and J by 0 bases; unmatched bases: 5. This CDR3 contains 15 residues. CDR1 SEHNR and CDR2 FQNEAQ come from the germline V gene (reference sequence). CDR3 coding DNA: TGTGCCAGCAGCCCCAGGGGGCCCATGAACACTGAAGCTTTCTTT. Translating it yields CASSPRGPMNTEAFF.

This chain uses TRBV5-6 with TRBJ2-5; D is possibly TRBD1 (6 bases). Germline assignment: CDR1 SGHDT and CDR2 YYEEEE. Trimming left V 5 bases short and J 3 bases short, with 14 bases between. The CDR3 sequence is 14 residues long. This CDR3 reads CASSLMGAEETQYF. For the CDR3, the DNA is TGTGCCAGCAGTCTTATGGGGGCTGAAGAGACCCAGTACTTC.

The J gene is TRBJ2-1, the V gene TRBV7-2; 8 bases are shared with TRBD1. With V trimmed by 5 bases and J by 7 bases, 16 bases remained unmatched. CDR1 is SGHTA and CDR2 is FQGNSA in the germline V gene. The CDR3 has 17 residues. The CDR3 loop is CASSHPTSRTGMNEQFF. The CDR3 DNA follows: TGTGCCAGCAGCCATCCTACGTCGAGGACAGGGATGAATGAGCAGTTCTTC.

The chain recombines TRBV29-1 with TRBJ2-1; 10 bases fit TRBD1. The CDR3 length is 13 residues. V shed 7 bases and J 5 bases; nucleotides not matched to a gene: 5. Per germline, CDR1 SQVTM and CDR2 ANQGSEA. The CDR3 region is CSADRGLDNEQFF. The CDR3 bases are TGCAGCGCTGACAGGGGGCTCGACAATGAGCAGTTCTTC.

This chain links TRBV19 with TRBJ1-5; D may be TRBD1 (5 bases). The CDR3 contains 12 residues. V lost 6 bases, J lost 6 bases, and 9 bases lay in between. CDR1 is LNHDA, CDR2 SQIVND, per germline (reference sequence). The CDR3: CASRYGAQPQHF. CDR3 nucleotide sequence: TGTGCCAGTAGATATGGGGCTCAGCCCCAGCATTTT.

V gene TRBV28 combines with J gene TRBJ1-2; D call uncertain. V was trimmed by 3 bases and J by 0 bases, leaving 5 bases between them. Germline loops: CDR1 MDHEN, CDR2 SYDVKM. This CDR3 is built from 13 residues. CDR3 nucleotides: TGTGCCAGCAGTTTCGGGGCTAACTATGGCTACACCTTC. This sequence encodes CASSFGANYGYTF.

The chain is built from TRBV14 and TRBJ1-3, with D possibly TRBD1 on 6 matching bases. There are 14 residues in the CDR3. Germline V gene lookup returns CDR1 SGHDN and CDR2 FVKESK. Trimming shortened V by 1 base and J by 2 bases, and 6 bases separated the two germline ends. CDR3 residues: CASSQGTAGNTIYF. The CDR3 DNA is TGTGCCAGCAGCCAAGGGACAGCTGGAAACACCATATATTTT.

This chain uses TRBV18 with TRBJ2-6; 9 bases line up with TRBD2. Unmatched junction bases numbered 6, after V lost 3 bases and J lost 0 bases. The CDR3 covers 18 residues. Germline V gives CDR1 KGHSH, CDR2 LQKENI. In nucleotides, the CDR3 is TGTGCCAGCTCACCTCCCCCTAGCGGGATCTCTGGGGCCAACGTCCTGACTTTC. Translated, it gives CASSPPPSGISGANVLTF.

This chain joins TRBV11-2 and TRBJ2-1; 7 nucleotides match TRBD2. After removal of 4 bases from V and 8 bases from J, the junction contained 5 bases not matched to a gene. This CDR3 is built from 13 residues. CDR1 and CDR2 (germline): SGHAT, FQNNGV. The CDR3 protein is CASSSQTSYEQFF. As DNA, the CDR3 is TGTGCCAGCAGCTCCCAGACTAGCTATGAGCAGTTCTTC.

The chain employs TRBV7-9 and TRBJ2-3, with 8 bases matching TRBD2. The germline gives CDR1 SEHNR, CDR2 FQNEAQ (reference sequence). CDR3 length equals 15 residues. Trimming at V came to 1 base and at J to 7 bases, leaving 7 bases not matched to a gene. The chain's CDR3 is CASSLGSGSINTQYF. CDR3 DNA: TGTGCCAGCAGCTTAGGGAGCGGGAGTATCAATACGCAGTATTTT.

V is TRBV6-5 and J is TRBJ2-7; TRBD1 might be the D (5 bases). V lost 6 bases to trimming and J lost 1 base, with 10 bases between them. CDR1 and CDR2 (germline): MNHEY, SVGAGI. The CDR3 totals 13 residues. The CDR3 region has the DNA TGTGCCAGCAGGCAGACAGCTTCCTACGAGCAGTACTTC. This encodes CASRQTASYEQYF.

The V call is TRBV28, the J call TRBJ2-7, with D perhaps TRBD2 (7 bases). The CDR3 runs 15 residues. Trimming left V 6 bases short and J 2 bases short, with 17 bases between. Germline CDR1 is MDHEN and CDR2 is SYDVKM. CDR3 sequence reads: CASRLNRGATYEQYF. Written as DNA, the CDR3 is TGTGCCAGCAGGCTAAACCGGGGGGCGACCTACGAGCAGTACTTC.

The chain carries TRBV4-2 and TRBJ1-1, with 7 nucleotides matching TRBD1. This CDR3 comprises 16 residues. Germline assignment: CDR1 LGHNA and CDR2 YNFKEQ. The V segment lost 4 bases and the J segment 3 bases; nucleotides outside the gene matches: 11. The CDR3 DNA is TGTGCCAGCAGCCGAGGGCCGGGACAGAAAGACACTGAAGCTTTCTTT. As protein: CASSRGPGQKDTEAFF.

This clone was seen just once. This chain uses TRBV19 with TRBJ1-2, with 10 bases matching TRBD1. This CDR3 has 17 residues. After removal of 4 bases from V and 5 bases from J, the junction contained 13 bases not matched to a gene. The germline CDR1 and CDR2 sequences are LNHDA and SQIVND (reference sequence). The CDR3 here is CASSKRQGADAMYGYTF. The CDR3 DNA reads as TGTGCCAGTAGTAAACGACAGGGGGCCGATGCGATGTATGGCTACACCTTC.

V is TRBV2 and J is TRBJ2-1; 10 bases line up with TRBD2. CDR3 length: 15 residues. CDR1 is SNHLY, CDR2 FYNNEI, per germline. V gave up 6 bases and J gave up 4 bases; unmatched junction bases: 6. CDR3 in DNA: TGTGCCAGCAGGTTAGCGGGAGGACCTTACAATGAGCAGTTCTTC. As protein: CASRLAGGPYNEQFF.

The J gene is TRBJ2-3, the V gene TRBV19; the match to TRBD1 covers 8 bases. The CDR3 consists of 15 residues. V lost 3 bases and J lost 5; bases outside the gene matches: 7. CDR1 is LNHDA, CDR2 SQIVND, per germline (reference sequence). CDR3 nucleotides: TGTGCCAGTAGTATGTGGGCAGGGGGCAGAGATACGCAGTATTTT. Protein product: CASSMWAGGRDTQYF.

The chain has TRBV4-3 and TRBJ1-2; TRBD1 aligns across 8 bases. Germline lookup yields CDR1 LGHNA and CDR2 YSLEER. J lost 5 bases, V lost 4 bases, and 15 bases had no gene match. The CDR3 is 17 amino acids. The CDR3 reads CASSRTLQGAPLYGYTF. The DNA for the CDR3 is TGCGCCAGCAGCCGAACACTCCAGGGGGCGCCCCTTTATGGCTACACCTTC.

This clone appeared once. The chain joins TRBV14 to TRBJ1-2; D not certain. V lost 1 base to trimming and J lost 0 bases, with 18 bases between them. The CDR3 sequence is 18 residues long. Germline loops: CDR1 SGHDN, CDR2 FVKESK. In DNA form, the CDR3 reads TGTGCCAGCAGCCAAGGGGTTCCGGGAGTCACACCTAACTATGGCTACACCTTC. As protein: CASSQGVPGVTPNYGYTF.